This T cell receptor (beta chain) was sequenced during a study of T-cell memory formation after mild COVID-19. General observations from the study: Among clones contracting day 15 to 85, CD4/CD8 was balanced, whereas later expanders leaned CD4+. Cross-reactive memory apparently joined, as some responding clones appeared in pre-infection memory. CD8+ contracting clones occupied EMRA, while CD4+ ones occupied mainly CM and EM.

V lost 3 bases to trimming and J lost 5 bases, with 7 bases between them. CDR3 size: 13 residues. Germline V gene data show CDR1 as SNHLY and CDR2 as FYNNEI. On this clonotype itself: Its target is not known.

TCRdb ran MiXCR on the 5' RACE reads and lists one entry per CDR3 protein. The sample consists of roughly 340,000 distinct CDR3 sequences, about 16% of them appearing once. Sequenced: PBMCs or a T cell subset sorted from them (not recorded which). The sequence was obtained from a man younger than 35 who had mild COVID-19 (a few samples of this study predate the infection). Cell type and time point are not known. The chain links TRBV2 to TRBJ2-2, with unresolved D. In DNA form, the CDR3 reads TGTGCCAGCAGTGAGCTCCTTACCGGGGAGCTGTTTTTT. Protein: CASSELLTGELFF.